This T cell receptor (beta chain) was sequenced for a study of blood T cells in healthy people across ages. Study-level points and caveats: Leaving the PBMCs unsorted stopped any conclusive comparison of naive versus antigen-experienced cells.

Ranging in age from about 6 to 90, the donors were healthy Caucasian individuals from Russia. There are 13 residues in the CDR3. CDR1 is SEHNR, CDR2 FQNEAQ, per germline (reference sequence). Comment on this clonotype: The antigen remains undetermined.

A J-beta primer mix and a sample-barcoded 5' primer were used in a second PCR of roughly 7 to 12 cycles. Samples each returned at least 3 million CDR3-containing paired-end reads. TCRdb called the 5' RACE reads again in MiXCR, with one record for every CDR3 protein. The sample lists about 970,000 distinct CDR3 sequences, roughly 50% seen once, with around 21% in the top ten. The J gene is TRBJ2-5, the V gene TRBV7-9; D not certain. With the DNA end fitting TRBJ2-7 better, the J assignment may be wrong. The sequence came from a woman aged 55-70 years in good health. Sequencing was carried out using blood. This chain's CDR3 is CASSPEIYYEQYF. In nucleotides, the CDR3 is TGTGCCAGCAGCCCCGAAATTTACTACGAGCAGTACTTC.